This T cell receptor beta chain was recovered during a study of T cells in Graves' hyperthyroidism and ophthalmopathy (dated by TCRdb to between 2018 and 2021). Describing the broader study: A discovery cohort of about a hundred patients, approximately 44 with Graves' ophthalmopathy and 57 with stable Graves' hyperthyroidism, was used to find distinguishing TCR V-J signatures. In about 6 Graves' hyperthyroidism patients, the study also compared T-cell repertoires from thyroid tissue with T-cell repertoires from blood. After sampling, hyperthyroidism patients received methimazole starting at 30 mg daily, and ophthalmopathy patients received high-dose intravenous methylprednisolone. The 90 to 100 discovery patients were randomly split 7:3 into training and test sets. Prospective prediction of ophthalmopathy was tested in an independent validation cohort consisting of about 20 hyperthyroidism patients and over 15 patients who later progressed to ophthalmopathy. The paper reports TCR Vbeta CDR3 sequencing of roughly 140 peripheral blood samples: approximately 41 ophthalmopathy, under 85 hyperthyroidism and around 17 progressor patients.

V and J are truncated by 4 bases and 4 bases respectively, leaving an intervening sequence of 5 bases. From a lookup of the germline V gene (reference sequence), CDR1 and CDR2 are LNHDA and SQIVND. From the cysteine through the phenylalanine, the CDR3 covers 12 amino acids. Only the CDR3 DNA stays, 36 bases, in frame from base 1. Stable Graves' hyperthyroidism was defined as the absence of progression to ophthalmopathy over 18 months of follow-up. Hyperthyroidism patients were newly diagnosed, had a disease duration of under 2 months, and were aged 18 to 65 years. Any patient with an uncontrolled infection, another autoimmune disease, pregnancy or lactation was excluded. Diagnoses were established on the basis of clinical symptoms, serum thyroxine and TRAb, thyroid ultrasound, and orbital computed tomography. Trizol reagent was used to extract total RNA, and RNA quality was then checked on an Agilent 2100 Bioanalyzer.

Amplification of TCR beta CDR3 regions was carried out from RNA transcripts. For the first round of RT-PCR on the TCR CDR3, the HTBI primer set was used together with the Qiagen OneStep RT-PCR kit. A second multiplex PCR round built the libraries, followed by size selection and purification. Libraries were sequenced paired-end with 100 bp reads on an Illumina HiSeq2000. Under the source paper's analysis protocol: Raw data were processed with SOAPnuke, discarding reads with adapters, uncalled bases, mean Phred below 15, or no exact constant-primer or identifier match. High-quality paired reads were merged with COPE v1.2.5, and unique nucleotide sequences were defined as clonotypes. MiTCR v1.1 was used to align clonotypes to the IMGT TRBV, TRBD and TRBJ reference segments. The analysis included only V-J combinations with a frequency above 0.0001, which together covered 99% to 99.2% of the repertoires. The TCS score was defined as the ratio of F50 (clonal expansion) to E x V (chaos), calculated using BLOSUM62-based TCRdist between CDR3 peptides within each V-J. Welch's t-statistics and random forest reduced fewer than 550 V-J features to 13, which were used in a naive Bayes classifier (R e1071). The similarity between thyroid and blood repertoires was quantified using the Morisita-Horn index. TCRdb itself trimmed the public reads at Q25 with fastp, ran MiXCR and retained productive beta chains. Merged by CDR3 protein, the rows form single entries marked with the most common genes and DNA. The V and J calls, along with clone size, are taken from TCRdb and not from the paper's own processing. In this sample the table shows about 580,000 distinct CDR3 sequences, just over 45% of which occur a single time. In total, the top ten clones hold around 8% of the sample.

Beyond this particular receptor, the publication reports: During validation, the model predicted progression to ophthalmopathy a median of about 5.9 months ahead of onset, with roughly 65% sensitivity and 72% to 85% specificity. Sample size was not statistically predetermined, and investigators were not blinded to group allocation. Ophthalmopathy was separated from stable hyperthyroidism by a 13 V-J signature model, with approximately 86% sensitivity and around 81% specificity obtained in cross-validation and 80%/75% obtained in testing. Blood samples also contained most of the expanded thyroid clonotypes (frequency above 0.001), which suggests that blood repertoires may reflect thyroid immune responses.

As to this clonotype: What antigen it recognizes has not been identified. Within one base of it there is no much larger clone, and no base qualities were kept.

This chain is built from TRBV19 and TRBJ1-3, with an unclear D gene assignment. This receptor was identified in a woman aged 18-29 years with Graves' hyperthyroidism. Sample: peripheral blood or thyroid tissue (not recorded which). The DNA sequence is as follows: TGTGCCAGTAGTACGATGGGAAACACCATATATTTT. Its translation is CASSTMGNTIYF. Reference TRBV19 and TRBJ1-3 proteins supply the regions before and after the CDR3; the full variable domain is: DGGITQSPKYLFRKEGQNVTLSCEQNLNHDAMYWYRQDPGQGLRLIYYSQIVNDFQKGDIAEGYSVSREKKESFPLTVTSAQKNPTAFYLCASSTMGNTIYFGEGSWLTVV.